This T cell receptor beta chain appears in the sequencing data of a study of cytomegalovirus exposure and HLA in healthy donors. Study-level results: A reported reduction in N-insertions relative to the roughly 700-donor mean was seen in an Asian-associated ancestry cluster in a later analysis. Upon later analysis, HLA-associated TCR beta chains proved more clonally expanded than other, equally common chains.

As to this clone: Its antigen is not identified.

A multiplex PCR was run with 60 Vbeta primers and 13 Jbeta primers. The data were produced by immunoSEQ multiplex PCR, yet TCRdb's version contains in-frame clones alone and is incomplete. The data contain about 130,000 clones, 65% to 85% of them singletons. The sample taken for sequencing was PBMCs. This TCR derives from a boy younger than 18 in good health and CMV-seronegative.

The CDR3 DNA follows: TGTGCCAGTAGAAAAACGACTAGCGGTAACACCGGGGAGCTGTTTTTT. Its protein is CASRKTTSGNTGELFF. The chain recombines TRBV19 with TRBJ2-2; 9 bases line up with TRBD2. J lost 2 bases, V lost 6 bases, and 7 bases had no gene match. The CDR3 contains 16 residues. The germline CDR1 and CDR2 sequences are LNHDA and SQIVND (reference sequence). Using reference TRBV19 and TRBJ2-2 for the parts outside the CDR3, the full variable domain is DGGITQSPKYLFRKEGQNVTLSCEQNLNHDAMYWYRQDPGQGLRLIYYSQIVNDFQKGDIAEGYSVSREKKESFPLTVTSAQKNPTAFYLCASRKTTSGNTGELFFGEGSRLTVL.